This TCR beta chain was profiled in a study of CD8 T cells in Susac syndrome. After extraction with the RNeasy kit, about 0.5 to 1 ug of the RNA was reverse transcribed using random hexamers. TCR beta CDR3 was amplified by immunoSEQ covering 54 Vbeta and 13 Jbeta. TCRdb recomputed calls from the immunoSEQ multiplex PCR reads with MiXCR, one row per CDR3 protein. The sample consists of about 120,000 distinct CDR3 sequences, about 90% of them appearing once. In blood CD8+ and CD4+ T cells, TCR beta underwent sequencing. Controls were healthy donors (matched for age and sex). Germline CDR1 and CDR2: SGHTA and FQGNSA. The CDR3 spans 11 residues. Trimming shortened V by 3 bases and J by 3 bases, and 1 base separated the two germline ends.

The V gene is TRBV7-2, the J gene TRBJ2-3; D is unresolved. This clonotype originated in a human donor in good health. The sequenced sample was CD8+ T cells from PBMCs. The CDR3 protein is CASSLTDTQYF. CDR3 sequence (DNA): TGTGCCAGCAGCTTGACAGATACGCAGTATTTT.